This entry lists 24 T cell receptor beta chains sequenced from one sample in a study of beta chain features in type 1 diabetes (dated by TCRdb to about 2018). Receptor amplification or capture employed the immunoSEQ multiplex PCR assay. The High Capacity cDNA Reverse Transcription Kit was used to reverse transcribe all of the isolated RNA, meaning that expressed TCRB transcripts were what got sequenced. Not all clones reach the TCRdb copy of this immuneACCESS table, which keeps in-frame sequences only. Checked studies attribute under half of the gap to unresolved V genes and leave the rest unexplained. This sample gives hundreds of thousands of clones in total; roughly a sixth of them show up just once. The top ten constitute 0.09% to 0.095% of the sample. Sequencing was done on a sample of naive CD4+ T cells from blood. Taken with the paper, the label for cell subset or site translates to: true naive CD4+ T cells. Receptors were obtained from a man aged 18-30 years in good health.

CDR3 in DNA: TGTGCCAGCTCACTGGGAAATAGCAATCAGCCCCAGCATTTT. It specifies CASSLGNSNQPQHF. This chain uses TRBV18 with TRBJ1-5; D is uncertain. Trimming cost V 4 bases and J 0 bases, with 7 bases left between them. The CDR3 is 14 residues long. The germline gives CDR1 KGHSH, CDR2 LQKENI.

The rearrangement joins TRBV5-4 to TRBJ2-7; TRBD2 aligns across 7 bases. V was clipped by 4 bases and J by 4 bases; unmatched bases: 11. This CDR3 is built from 15 residues. The germline gives CDR1 SGHNT, CDR2 YYREEE (reference sequence). CDR3 loop: CASSRPGLAGYEQYF. CDR3 bases: TGTGCCAGCAGCAGGCCCGGATTAGCGGGTTACGAGCAGTACTTC.

This clone was detected a few times. This chain connects TRBV9 to TRBJ2-2, with a possible D match to TRBD1 (6 bases). The CDR3 consists of 15 residues. V shed 2 bases and J shed 4 bases, with 12 bases lying between them. Germline CDR1 and CDR2: SGDLS and YYNGEE. CDR3: CASSVGTPGTGELFF. The CDR3 bases are TGTGCCAGCAGCGTGGGGACACCCGGCACCGGGGAGCTGTTTTTT. Drawing the rest from reference TRBV9 and TRBJ2-2, the complete variable domain is DSGVTQTPKHLITATGQRVTLRCSPRSGDLSVYWYQQSLDQGLQFLIQYYNGEERAKGNILERFSAQQFPDLHSELNLSSLELGDSALYFCASSVGTPGTGELFFGEGSRLTVL.

Only a few counts were recorded for this clone. The rearrangement uses TRBV9 and TRBJ2-5; 7 bases are shared with TRBD1. The germline V gene encodes CDR1 SGDLS and CDR2 YYNGEE. There are 14 residues in the CDR3. V lost 2 bases to trimming and J lost 5 bases; unmatched junction nucleotides: 6. CDR3 in DNA: TGTGCCAGCAGCGTGTCAGGGGGAATGGAGACCCAGTACTTC. Protein product: CASSVSGGMETQYF.

The J gene is TRBJ2-5, the V gene TRBV9; a possible D gene is TRBD1 (6 bases). V dropped 3 bases and J dropped 1 base, with 19 bases sitting between them. The germline V gene encodes CDR1 SGDLS and CDR2 YYNGEE. The CDR3 covers 17 residues. The CDR3 region is CASSESGQRRFQETQYF. DNA for the CDR3: TGTGCCAGCAGCGAGTCGGGACAAAGACGGTTCCAAGAGACCCAGTACTTC.

This rearrangement joins TRBV28 to TRBJ1-4; TRBD1 agrees at 9 bases. The V gene's germline CDR1 is MDHEN and CDR2 SYDVKM. Losses at the gene ends were 6 bases for V and 8 bases for J; bases not matched to a gene: 10. The CDR3 covers 15 residues. The CDR3 DNA is TGTGCCAGCAGGGGGCGACAGGGGGATAGCGAAAAACTGTTTTTT. This codes for CASRGRQGDSEKLFF. Drawing the rest from reference TRBV28 and TRBJ1-4, the complete variable domain is DVKVTQSSRYLVKRTGEKVFLECVQDMDHENMFWYRQDPGLGLRLIYFSYDVKMKEKGDIPEGYSVSREKKERFSLILESASTNQTSMYLCASRGRQGDSEKLFFGSGTQLSVL.

J is TRBJ1-2 and V is TRBV5-1; perhaps TRBD1 as D (5 bases). The CDR3 sequence is 14 residues long. The V gene's germline CDR1 is SGHRS and CDR2 YFSETQ. The V end lost 3 bases, the J end lost 2 bases, and 11 bases lay between the germline ends. CDR3 nucleotides: TGCGCCAGCAGCTCCACAGGACTGAACTATGGCTACACCTTC. Translation gives CASSSTGLNYGYTF.

This clone occurred a few times. The DNA for the CDR3 is TGTGCCAGCAGCGTAGGGACAGGGCAGGGTAACTATGGCTACACCTTC. Translated: CASSVGTGQGNYGYTF. This chain uses TRBV9 with TRBJ1-2, with 8 bases lining up with TRBD1. The CDR3 consists of 16 residues. J was trimmed by 1 base and V by 0 bases; bases with no gene match: 5. CDR1 and CDR2 (germline): SGDLS, YYNGEE. Full variable domain (missing parts from reference TRBV9 and TRBJ1-2): DSGVTQTPKHLITATGQRVTLRCSPRSGDLSVYWYQQSLDQGLQFLIQYYNGEERAKGNILERFSAQQFPDLHSELNLSSLELGDSALYFCASSVGTGQGNYGYTFGSGTRLTVV.

The rearrangement uses TRBV10-3 and TRBJ1-5; TRBD1 might be the D (6 bases). V lost 5 bases to trimming and J lost 2 bases, with 19 bases between them. The CDR3 is 17 residues long. Germline loops: CDR1 ENHRY, CDR2 SYGVKD. CDR3 loop: CAISKTGRGGGNQPQHF. The CDR3 DNA reads TGTGCCATCAGTAAGACAGGCCGGGGAGGAGGCAATCAGCCCCAGCATTTT.

This chain connects TRBV18 to TRBJ2-6; no reliable D call. Germline CDR1 is KGHSH and CDR2 is LQKENI. This CDR3 comprises 14 residues. The ends were cut back, 9 bases at V and 0 bases at J, with 9 bases in the middle. CDR3 loop: CASSWVSGANVLTF. DNA for the CDR3: TGTGCCAGTTCCTGGGTCTCTGGGGCCAACGTCCTGACTTTC.

The rearrangement joins TRBV5-1 to TRBJ2-3, with D unresolved. The V gene's germline CDR1 is SGHRS and CDR2 YFSETQ. This CDR3 is 14 amino acids long. The V end was cut by 2 bases, the J end by 4 bases, with 11 bases between. Here the CDR3 reads CASSLMDGADTQYF. DNA for the CDR3: TGCGCCAGCAGCTTAATGGACGGTGCAGATACGCAGTATTTT.

The chain recombines TRBV5-4 with TRBJ2-4, with no clear D. There are 16 residues in the CDR3. Germline values: CDR1 SGHNT, CDR2 YYREEE (reference sequence). Trimming removed 0 bases from V and 1 base from J, with 11 bases in between. The CDR3 nucleotides read TGTGCCAGCAGCTTGGATCAGATGGCGGCCAAAAACATTCAGTACTTC. It translates to CASSLDQMAAKNIQYF.

This clone was found a few times. The chain carries TRBV4-2 and TRBJ2-3; TRBD2 matches 8 bases. J gave up 3 bases and V 0 bases, and 5 bases lay outside the gene matches. Germline lookup yields CDR1 LGHNA and CDR2 YNFKEQ. The CDR3 spans 16 residues. The CDR3 is CASSQESGSTTDTQYF. DNA of the CDR3: TGTGCCAGCAGCCAAGAGAGCGGGAGTACGACAGATACGCAGTATTTT.

This chain uses TRBV11-2 with TRBJ2-1; TRBD2 aligns across 8 bases. The CDR3 consists of 13 residues. The ends lost 1 base at V and 7 bases at J; junction bases unmatched: 0. The germline V gene encodes CDR1 SGHAT and CDR2 FQNNGV. CDR3 sequence (DNA): TGTGCCAGCAGCTTAGCGGGAGGGAATGAGCAGTTCTTC. Protein product: CASSLAGGNEQFF.

For the CDR3, the DNA is TGTGCCAGCAGCACCAACAGGCTGTACACAGATACGCAGTATTTT. Its translation: CASSTNRLYTDTQYF. The J gene is TRBJ2-3, the V gene TRBV11-2, with D maybe TRBD1 (5 bases). V lost 5 bases and J 2 bases, leaving 14 bases between the germline ends. The CDR3 runs 15 residues. Germline V lookup: CDR1 SGHAT, CDR2 FQNNGV.

The rearrangement uses TRBV4-1 and TRBJ1-1; a weak D match, TRBD1 (6 bases). Trimming stripped 1 base from V and 0 bases from J, with 12 bases between. Germline CDR1 and CDR2: MGHRA and YSYEKL. This CDR3 contains 16 residues. The CDR3 is CASSQADSHMNTEAFF. The CDR3 coding sequence is TGCGCCAGCAGCCAAGCGGACAGCCACATGAACACTGAAGCTTTCTTT.

V gene TRBV10-3 combines with J gene TRBJ2-3; possibly TRBD2 for D (5 bases). CDR1 and CDR2 (germline): ENHRY, SYGVKD. The CDR3 totals 13 residues. V gave up 4 bases and J gave up 2 bases, with 7 bases separating them. The DNA of the CDR3 is TGTGCCATCAGTGTCGGGAACACAGATACGCAGTATTTT. Translating gives CAISVGNTDTQYF.

The rearrangement uses TRBV7-3 and TRBJ2-2, with a possible D match to TRBD1 (5 bases). Germline-derived CDR1 and CDR2 are SGHTA and FQGTGA. The CDR3 extends over 15 amino acids. V shed 2 bases and J shed 0 bases, with 7 bases lying between them. CDR3 region: CASSLRQTNTGELFF. The DNA of the CDR3 is TGTGCCAGCAGCTTACGACAGACGAACACCGGGGAGCTGTTTTTT.

This clone was observed a handful of times. The chain uses TRBV7-9 and TRBJ2-4; D not certain. With 1 base removed from V and 1 base from J, the gap between germline ends came to 11 bases. The germline gives CDR1 SEHNR, CDR2 FQNEAQ (reference sequence). The CDR3 extends over 16 amino acids. CDR3 loop: CASSLDTQWAKNIQYF. CDR3 DNA: TGTGCCAGCAGCTTAGACACTCAATGGGCCAAAAACATTCAGTACTTC. Drawing the rest from reference TRBV7-9 and TRBJ2-4, the complete variable domain is DTGVSQNPRHKITKRGQNVTFRCDPISEHNRLYWYRQTLGQGPEFLTYFQNEAQLEKSRLLSDRFSAERPKGSFSTLEIQRTEQGDSAMYLCASSLDTQWAKNIQYFGAGTRLSVL.

The chain has TRBV18 and TRBJ2-7; D remains ambiguous. Trimming stripped 2 bases from V and 4 bases from J, with 15 bases between. The germline gives CDR1 KGHSH, CDR2 LQKENI. The CDR3 loop spans 15 amino acids. The CDR3 protein is CASSPGSDPLYEQYF. DNA for the CDR3: TGTGCCAGCTCACCAGGGTCAGACCCTTTATACGAGCAGTACTTC.

This clone appeared a few times. The chain couples TRBV11-2 to TRBJ2-7, with 12 bases that match TRBD1. This CDR3 is built from 15 residues. Germline CDR1 and CDR2: SGHAT and FQNNGV. The V gene end was trimmed by 0 bases and the J gene end by 6 bases; junction bases not matched to a gene: 3. The DNA of the CDR3 is TGTGCCAGCAGCTTAGAGGGGACAGGGGGCCTCGAGCAGTACTTC. This sequence encodes CASSLEGTGGLEQYF.

The chain combines TRBV9 with TRBJ2-1; no clear D. Germline V gene data show CDR1 as SGDLS and CDR2 as YYNGEE. The V and J ends lost 0 bases and 6 bases respectively, with 7 bases between them. The CDR3 is 13 amino acids. The CDR3 DNA reads as TGTGCCAGCAGCGTAGGCAGCTCCAATGAGCAGTTCTTC. Its translation: CASSVGSSNEQFF.

The chain recombines TRBV7-2 with TRBJ1-6; TRBD1 matches at 7 bases. V lost 4 bases to trimming and J lost 11 bases; unmatched junction nucleotides: 5. This CDR3 is 13 amino acids long. Germline V gives CDR1 SGHTA, CDR2 FQGNSA. CDR3 bases: TGTGCCAGCAGCTCCCGAGGGGGCACACCCCTCCACTTT. Residues: CASSSRGGTPLHF.

This clone turned up a few times. Other DNA sequences in the same sample also yield this CDR3. This chain joins TRBV29-1 and TRBJ1-1, with D possibly TRBD1 on 5 matching bases. The CDR3 runs 13 residues. V was clipped by 4 bases and J by 5 bases, with 14 bases between them. Germline V lookup: CDR1 SQVTM, CDR2 ANQGSEA. The CDR3 sequence is CSVGSGGRTEAFF. CDR3 sequence (DNA): TGCAGCGTTGGGTCGGGGGGTCGAACTGAAGCTTTCTTT.